The present entry profiles one T cell receptor beta chain with its context. Its cognate antigen is unknown. The sample originates from a study of shared clonotypes between healthy human individuals. The CDR3 sequence is 13 residues long. Per the germline V gene, CDR1 is SGDLS and CDR2 is YYNGEE. The germline V and J ends were trimmed by 7 bases and 4 bases, with 12 bases remaining between them. Sequencing was at deep level. Assay used: immunoSEQ multiplex PCR; TCRdb lists only in-frame clones, some missing. Of about 960,000 clones in the sample, around 80% were seen once. The study's findings and limits: Large sequencing depth failed to make sorted-subset sequencing complete, rarefaction showed. Unshared clonotypes carried lower generation probabilities than those common to all four donors. Naive subsets generally had larger estimated richness than memory subsets.

The source is a man between 18 and 29 years old in good health. The V gene is TRBV9, the J gene TRBJ1-5; no clear D. Sequenced sample: memory CD4+ T cells sorted from blood. The subset is: CD45RA-negative fraction. CDR3 in DNA: TGTGCCAGCTCCAGGACGGGAAATCAGCCCCAGCATTTT. Protein product: CASSRTGNQPQHF.